The 32 T cell receptor beta chains presented below share a single source sample, sequenced in a study of identical twins. One entry per CDR3 protein, called by TCRdb with MiXCR from the 5' RACE reads. This table has 350,000 or so distinct CDR3 sequences, roughly 9% appearing once. What was sequenced was naive T cells sorted from blood. The receptors shown here come from a woman in her forties or fifties in good health.

This clonotype was recorded many times. This sequence joins TRBV29-1 and TRBJ2-7; D possibly corresponds to TRBD2 (5 bases). This CDR3 has 12 residues. The V end lost 6 bases, the J end lost 5 bases, and 14 bases lay between the germline ends. CDR1 SQVTM and CDR2 ANQGSEA come from the germline V gene. In DNA form, the CDR3 reads TGCAGCGTCGGCGTGGGGAGCAACGAGCAGTACTTC. It yields the protein CSVGVGSNEQYF.

This clonotype was found a few times. CDR3 sequence reads: CASSPGTGRGSPLHF. The CDR3 nucleotides read TGTGCCAGCAGTCCTGGGACAGGGAGAGGTTCACCCCTCCACTTT. The rearrangement uses TRBV6-5 and TRBJ1-6; TRBD1 matches at 9 bases. The length of the CDR3 is 15 residues. Germline V gene data show CDR1 as MNHEY and CDR2 as SVGAGI. V was clipped by 5 bases and J by 9 bases; unmatched bases: 8.

The sample holds a few counts of this clonotype. This chain joins TRBV20-1 and TRBJ2-2; 7 nucleotides match TRBD2. CDR1 is DFQATT and CDR2 is SNEGSKA in the germline V gene (reference sequence). J was trimmed by 4 bases and V by 6 bases; bases with no gene match: 8. The CDR3 is 14 amino acids. The CDR3 protein is CSAARERGTGELFF. The CDR3 DNA is TGCAGTGCCGCGCGGGAGAGAGGCACCGGGGAGCTGTTTTTT.

The gene calls are TRBV14 and TRBJ2-5; no clear D gene. Germline V gene lookup returns CDR1 SGHDN and CDR2 FVKESK. The V end was cut by 0 bases, the J end by 5 bases, with 19 bases between. This CDR3 is built from 17 residues. In nucleotides, the CDR3 is TGTGCCAGCAGCCAAGAAAGGAGTGTGGGCCTGGCGGAGACCCAGTACTTC. This encodes CASSQERSVGLAETQYF.

This sequence joins TRBV6-5 and TRBJ1-1; unclear D gene. The germline V gene has CDR1 MNHEY and CDR2 SVGAGI. Trimming took 1 base from V and 4 from J, leaving 10 bases between them. The CDR3 spans 14 residues. Here the CDR3 DNA reads TGTGCCAGCAGTTACTTCGGAGGACCCACTGAAGCTTTCTTT. Its protein product is CASSYFGGPTEAFF.

This chain joins TRBV6-2 or TRBV6-3 and TRBJ2-1; D is possibly TRBD1 (5 bases). Trimming cost V 5 bases and J 2 bases, with 19 bases left between them. The CDR3 has 17 residues. From germline, CDR1 is MNHEY and CDR2 SVGEGT. DNA for the CDR3: TGTGCCAGCAGTACCCGTGACAGTATATGGACCTACAATGAGCAGTTCTTC. Amino acid sequence: CASSTRDSIWTYNEQFF.

This clonotype was observed at least ten times. This chain links TRBV20-1 with TRBJ2-3; 10 positions match TRBD1. The germline CDR1 and CDR2 sequences are DFQATT and SNEGSKA (reference sequence). V shed 0 bases, J shed 3 bases, and the junction held 6 bases outside the gene matches. This CDR3 is built from 16 residues. The CDR3 bases are TGCAGTGCTAGAGATCGGGACAGGGGATGGACAGATACGCAGTATTTT. It encodes CSARDRDRGWTDTQYF.

V and J are TRBV7-9 and TRBJ2-3; D gene unclear. V lost 2 bases to trimming and J lost 4 bases, with 13 bases between them. CDR1 and CDR2 (germline): SEHNR, FQNEAQ (reference sequence). The CDR3 is made up of 15 amino acids. In DNA form, the CDR3 reads TGTGCCAGCAGCTTAAGGCCCCGAAGGTCAGATACGCAGTATTTT. Its translation is CASSLRPRRSDTQYF.

This clonotype was seen more than once but under ten times. V is TRBV27 and J is TRBJ2-5, with D possibly being TRBD2 (7 bases). Germline V gene sequence: CDR1 MNHEY, CDR2 SMNVEV (reference sequence). The V and J ends lost 11 bases and 1 base respectively, with 11 bases between them. The CDR3 length is 12 residues. The CDR3 region has the DNA TGTGCCCCCCGGGGGGCCCAAGAGACCCAGTACTTC. Its protein product is CAPRGAQETQYF.

This clonotype was observed many times. The J gene is TRBJ1-3, the V gene TRBV7-8, with 9 nucleotides matching TRBD1. CDR1 is SGHVS, CDR2 FQNEAQ, per germline. This CDR3 has 19 residues. V was pared by 5 bases and J by 4 bases, with 18 bases of the junction left unmatched. CDR3 DNA: TGTGCCAGCAGCATTGGACAGGGGAGGAGAGGTGATCCCGGAAACACCATATATTTT. Amino acid sequence: CASSIGQGRRGDPGNTIYF.

This clonotype came up many times. The rearrangement joins TRBV11-2 to TRBJ2-7; 7 nucleotides agree with TRBD2. The CDR3 totals 18 residues. Germline loops: CDR1 SGHAT, CDR2 FQNNGV. Trimming took 4 bases from V and 1 from J; bases not matched to a gene: 16. CDR3 loop: CASSSVRRMSGISYEQYF. In DNA, the CDR3 is TGTGCCAGCAGCTCCGTCCGCAGGATGAGCGGGATTTCCTACGAGCAGTACTTC.

As to this clonotype: An end of the junction does not agree with germline; a read error may underlie this. The rearrangement links TRBV12-3 or TRBV12-4 to TRBJ1-2; D is unresolved. This CDR3 contains 11 residues. CDR3 loop: CASSLNDGYPF. The CDR3 DNA reads as TGTGCCAGCAGTTTGAACGATGGCTACCCCTTC.

This clonotype was detected many times. This CDR3 reads CASSSRVAGGTGELFF. In DNA, the CDR3 is TGTGCCAGCAGCTCCCGGGTAGCGGGAGGGACCGGGGAGCTGTTTTTT. The chain combines TRBV7-2 with TRBJ2-2; 11 positions agree with TRBD2. The CDR3 is made up of 16 amino acids. After removal of 4 bases from V and 5 bases from J, the junction contained 6 bases not matched to a gene. Germline V gene data show CDR1 as SGHTA and CDR2 as FQGNSA.

This clonotype was recorded many times. The V gene is TRBV20-1, the J gene TRBJ2-3; D remains ambiguous. CDR1 is DFQATT, CDR2 SNEGSKA, per germline (reference sequence). V lost 0 bases to trimming and J lost 3 bases, with 13 bases between them. CDR3 length: 15 residues. CDR3 sequence (DNA): TGCAGTGCTAGAGATCTGGGAATAGGGACAGATACGCAGTATTTT. Amino acid sequence: CSARDLGIGTDTQYF.

This clonotype was observed a handful of times. The rearrangement joins TRBV30 to TRBJ2-2; perhaps TRBD1 as D (5 bases). The V and J ends lost 3 bases and 8 bases respectively, with 16 bases between them. Germline CDR1 reads GTSNPN; CDR2 reads SVGIG (reference sequence). The CDR3 spans 14 residues. CDR3 amino acids: CAWRGRLLVGELFF. DNA of the CDR3: TGTGCCTGGAGGGGGCGCCTGTTGGTTGGGGAGCTGTTTTTT.

This clonotype has only a few counts. This chain links TRBV7-6 with TRBJ2-3, with unresolved D. CDR1 is SGHVS and CDR2 is FNYEAQ in the germline V gene. V lost 1 base to trimming and J lost 2 bases, with 16 bases between them. The CDR3 spans 17 residues. CDR3 residues: CASSLGLGSLYTDTQYF. For the CDR3, the DNA is TGTGCCAGCAGCTTAGGCCTCGGGTCCCTCTACACAGATACGCAGTATTTT.

The chain employs TRBV5-5 and TRBJ1-1; D gene unclear. CDR1 and CDR2 (germline): SGHKS, YYEKEE (reference sequence). This CDR3 is 14 amino acids long. The CDR3 loop is CAWKGVGMNTEAFF. In nucleotides, the CDR3 is TGTGCGTGGAAGGGAGTCGGCATGAACACTGAAGCTTTCTTT.

The chain's CDR3 is CASSRPGGDGNEQFF. CDR3 coding DNA: TGTGCCAGTAGTCGGCCCGGGGGGGACGGCAATGAGCAGTTCTTC. The gene calls are TRBV19 and TRBJ2-1; 8 bases agree with TRBD2. Germline V gives CDR1 LNHDA, CDR2 SQIVND (reference sequence). The junction had 9 bases not matched to a gene; V was cut back by 5 bases and J by 6 bases. The CDR3 extends over 15 amino acids. The full variable domain, with the rest looked up from reference TRBV19 and TRBJ2-1, is DGGITQSPKYLFRKEGQNVTLSCEQNLNHDAMYWYRQDPGQGLRLIYYSQIVNDFQKGDIAEGYSVSREKKESFPLTVTSAQKNPTAFYLCASSRPGGDGNEQFFGPGTRLTVL.

This clonotype was detected only a few times. The rearrangement uses TRBV6-5 and TRBJ2-7; D is unclear. Germline-derived CDR1 and CDR2 are MNHEY and SVGAGI. The CDR3 loop spans 12 amino acids. Deletions cut 8 bases from V and 4 bases from J, with 12 bases between. The CDR3 sequence: CASQASSYEQYV. The CDR3 nucleotides read TGTGCCAGCCAGGCCAGCTCGTACGAGCAGTACGTC.

The chain is built from TRBV4-1 and TRBJ1-4; D uncertain. The CDR3 consists of 14 residues. Germline assignment: CDR1 MGHRA and CDR2 YSYEKL. V lost 4 bases, J lost 0 bases, and 6 bases lay in between. Here the CDR3 DNA reads TGCGCCAGCAGCCGCGATACAACTAATGAAAAACTGTTTTTT. Encoded protein: CASSRDTTNEKLFF.

As regards this clonotype: Since a much larger clone is just one base distant, this may be a read error. V is TRBV3-1 and J is TRBJ2-1, with a possible D match to TRBD1 (5 bases). There are 15 residues in the CDR3. The germline V gene has CDR1 LGHDT and CDR2 YNNKEL (reference sequence). The chain's CDR3 is CVSSQGVESYNEQFF. In nucleotides, the CDR3 is TGTGTCAGCAGCCAAGGGGTGGAGTCCTACAATGAGCAGTTCTTC.

The chain uses TRBV5-5 and TRBJ2-2; perhaps TRBD1 as D (5 bases). Germline V lookup: CDR1 SGHKS, CDR2 YYEKEE (reference sequence). This CDR3 spans 14 amino acids. V was shortened by 3 bases and J by 7 bases, with 13 bases between the two germline ends. The CDR3 spells CASSSVRAGGELFF. CDR3 sequence (DNA): TGTGCCAGCAGCTCGGTCAGGGCCGGCGGGGAGCTGTTTTTT.

This clonotype was counted between two and nine times. J is TRBJ2-7 and V is TRBV6-2 or TRBV6-3; 9 positions match TRBD2. V was pared by 8 bases and J by 2 bases, with 4 bases of the junction left unmatched. Germline V CDR1 and CDR2: MNHEY, SVGEGT. The CDR3 is 13 amino acids. The CDR3 region is CASSSGNTYEQYF. CDR3 nucleotides: TGTGCCAGCTCTAGCGGGAACACCTACGAGCAGTACTTC.

The chain has TRBV7-9 and TRBJ2-7; a possible D gene is TRBD2 (5 bases). V lost 5 bases to trimming and J lost 4 bases, with 21 bases between them. CDR3 size: 16 residues. Germline V gene data show CDR1 as SEHNR and CDR2 as FQNEAQ (reference sequence). The CDR3 reads CASSLLDTTGGYEQYF. CDR3 nucleotides: TGTGCCAGCAGCCTCCTAGACACCACTGGCGGGTACGAGCAGTACTTC.

This clonotype appeared many times. The chain uses TRBV6-1 and TRBJ2-5; 9 nucleotides align to TRBD1. The V gene end was trimmed by 6 bases and the J gene end by 5 bases; junction bases not matched to a gene: 10. Germline assignment: CDR1 MNHNS and CDR2 SASEGT. The CDR3 has 15 residues. DNA for the CDR3: TGTGCCAGCAGCGGGACAGGGCCCAGAAAGGAGACCCAGTACTTC. Its protein is CASSGTGPRKETQYF.

This clonotype was seen just once. This CDR3 fails to terminate in the conserved phenylalanine or tryptophan, so it likely reflects a read error. This sequence joins TRBV27 and TRBJ1-1; D is uncertain. CDR3 length equals 11 residues. V lost 10 bases to trimming and J lost 1 base, with 7 bases between them. The V gene's germline CDR1 is MNHEY and CDR2 SMNVEV (reference sequence). This CDR3 is CATRSNTEAFI. CDR3 bases: TGTGCCACCAGATCGAACACTGAAGCTTTCATT.

This clonotype was seen at least ten times. The rearrangement links TRBV5-1 to TRBJ2-3; D might be TRBD2 (5 bases). The CDR3 is made up of 16 amino acids. Germline V CDR1 and CDR2: SGHRS, YFSETQ. Trimming pared 5 bases from V and 1 base from J, leaving 17 bases between. The CDR3 coding sequence is TGCGCCAGCAGTTCACTGATGGGAGAAGGCACAGATACGCAGTATTTT. It specifies CASSSLMGEGTDTQYF.

There are many counts of this clonotype. V gene TRBV20-1 combines with J gene TRBJ2-4, with a weak D call TRBD1 (6 bases). The CDR3 spans 13 residues. The V gene lost 7 bases and the J gene lost 6 bases, with 16 bases spanning the gap. Germline-derived CDR1 and CDR2 are DFQATT and SNEGSKA (reference sequence). CDR3 coding DNA: TGCAGTGGTAGTAAGGGGGTGGGAAACATTCAGTACTTC. It codes for CSGSKGVGNIQYF.

The V and J genes are TRBV21-1 and TRBJ2-5; the D call TRBD2 from the table was never checked on the DNA. TRBV21-1 corresponds to a pseudogene. The CDR3 extends over 14 amino acids. CDR3 bases: TGTGCCAGCGGCACCCTAGCGGGAGAAGAGACCCAGTACTTC. This translates into CASGTLAGEETQYF.

This clonotype was counted a few times. The rearrangement links TRBV20-1 to TRBJ2-2; 7 bases agree with TRBD2. The J segment lost 1 base and the V segment lost 3 bases, leaving 8 bases of the junction unmatched. Germline CDR1 reads DFQATT; CDR2 reads SNEGSKA (reference sequence). The CDR3 has 16 residues. CDR3 residues: CSASPPGGRNTGELFF. The CDR3 region has the DNA TGCAGTGCTAGCCCCCCGGGCGGGAGGAACACCGGGGAGCTGTTTTTT.

This clonotype was detected only a few times. This chain links TRBV29-1 with TRBJ1-1; D uncertain. Germline loops: CDR1 SQVTM, CDR2 ANQGSEA. This CDR3 spans 10 amino acids. Trimming removed 7 bases at V and 4 bases at J, with 7 bases between. The CDR3 nucleotides read TGCAGCGACGGGAGCACTGAAGCTTTCTTT. Amino acid sequence: CSDGSTEAFF.

Written as DNA, the CDR3 is TGTGTCCTCGGACGGCCGAACACTGAAGCTTTCTTT. It translates to CVLGRPNTEAFF. This rearrangement joins TRBV2 to TRBJ1-1; no definite D call. The CDR3 has 12 amino acids. Germline V lookup: CDR1 SNHLY, CDR2 FYNNEI.